This TCR beta chain was documented in a study of T cell clonality in common variable immunodeficiency. Each donor provided roughly 4.5 to 8.5 ml of heparinized whole blood. The ends lost 1 base at V and 5 bases at J; junction bases unmatched: 6. The germline V gene has CDR1 LNHDA and CDR2 SQIVND (reference sequence). The CDR3 spans 16 residues. This clone was recorded at least ten times. Read sequence stops 3 residues before the CDR3 end, and the germline J gene provides the missing end. This table comes from immunoSEQ multiplex PCR, and its TCRdb copy is limited to in-frame clones, with some not included. The sample includes 50,000 or so clones, none of them occurring once.

V gene TRBV19 combines with J gene TRBJ1-1; 11 nucleotides line up with TRBD1. The clonotype was recovered from a person aged 18 to 75 in good health. The sequencing input was peripheral blood mononuclear cells. CDR3 DNA (partial): TGTGCCAGTAGTATAGGGACAGGGGGCTCCTGGACTGAA. Translation gives CASSIGTGGSWTE. The entire CDR3 reads CASSIGTGGSWTEAFF.